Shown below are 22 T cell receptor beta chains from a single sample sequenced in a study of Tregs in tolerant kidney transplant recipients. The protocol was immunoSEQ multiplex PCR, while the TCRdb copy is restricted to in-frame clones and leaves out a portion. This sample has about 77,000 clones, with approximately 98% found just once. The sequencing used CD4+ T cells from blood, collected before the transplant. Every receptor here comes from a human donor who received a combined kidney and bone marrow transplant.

CDR3 residues: CASSSYLPRTGEGEKLFF. The DNA for the CDR3 is TGTGCCAGCAGTTCATACCTTCCTCGGACAGGCGAAGGTGAAAAACTGTTTTTT. The chain recombines TRBV27 with TRBJ1-4; 7 bases fit TRBD1. V lost 4 bases, J lost 7 bases, and 18 bases stayed unmatched. This CDR3 has 18 residues. Germline values: CDR1 MNHEY, CDR2 SMNVEV (reference sequence).

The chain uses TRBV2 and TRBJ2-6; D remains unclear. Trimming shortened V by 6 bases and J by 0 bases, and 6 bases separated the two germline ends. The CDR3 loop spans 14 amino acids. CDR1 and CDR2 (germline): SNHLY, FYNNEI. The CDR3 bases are TGTGCCAGCAGCGACACCTCTGGGGCCAACGTCCTGACTTTC. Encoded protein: CASSDTSGANVLTF. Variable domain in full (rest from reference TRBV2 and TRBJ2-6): EPEVTQTPSHQVTQMGQEVILRCVPISNHLYFYWYRQILGQKVEFLVSFYNNEISEKSEIFDDQFSVERPDGSNFTLKIRSTKLEDSAMYFCASSDTSGANVLTFGAGSRLTVL.

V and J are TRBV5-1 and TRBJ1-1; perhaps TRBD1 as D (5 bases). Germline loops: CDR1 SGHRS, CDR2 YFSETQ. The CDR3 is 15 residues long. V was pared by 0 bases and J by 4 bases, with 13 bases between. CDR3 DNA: TGCGCCAGCAGCTTGGCCGGGCAGGGAACCACTGAAGCTTTCTTT. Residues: CASSLAGQGTTEAFF.

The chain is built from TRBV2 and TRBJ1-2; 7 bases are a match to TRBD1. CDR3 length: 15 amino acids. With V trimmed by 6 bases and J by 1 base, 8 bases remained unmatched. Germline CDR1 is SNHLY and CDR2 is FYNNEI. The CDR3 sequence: CASRRDREVNYGYTF. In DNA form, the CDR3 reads TGTGCCAGCAGACGTGACAGGGAGGTTAACTATGGCTACACCTTC.

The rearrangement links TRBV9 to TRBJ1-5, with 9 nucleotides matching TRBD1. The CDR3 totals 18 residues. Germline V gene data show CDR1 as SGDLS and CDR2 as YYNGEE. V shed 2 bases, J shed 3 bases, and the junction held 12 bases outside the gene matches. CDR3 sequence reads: CASSVGPGGQGVNQPQHF. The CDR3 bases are TGTGCCAGCAGCGTTGGCCCCGGGGGACAGGGCGTCAATCAGCCCCAGCATTTT.

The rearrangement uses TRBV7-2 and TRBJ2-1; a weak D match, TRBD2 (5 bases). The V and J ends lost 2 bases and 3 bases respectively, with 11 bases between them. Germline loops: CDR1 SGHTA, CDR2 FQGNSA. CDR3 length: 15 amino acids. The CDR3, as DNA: TGTGCCAGCAGCTTAATGGGAGCTGGCTACAATGAGCAGTTCTTC. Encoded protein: CASSLMGAGYNEQFF.

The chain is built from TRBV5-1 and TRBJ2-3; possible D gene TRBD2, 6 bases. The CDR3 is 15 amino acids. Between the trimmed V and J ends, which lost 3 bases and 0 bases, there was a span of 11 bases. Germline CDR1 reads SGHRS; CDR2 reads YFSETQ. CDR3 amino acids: CASSSSGVSTDTQYF. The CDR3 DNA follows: TGCGCCAGCAGCTCCTCGGGGGTTAGCACAGATACGCAGTATTTT.

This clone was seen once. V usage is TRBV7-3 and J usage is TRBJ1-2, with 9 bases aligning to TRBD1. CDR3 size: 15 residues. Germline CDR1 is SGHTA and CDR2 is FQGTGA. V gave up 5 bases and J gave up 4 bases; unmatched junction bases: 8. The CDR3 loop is CASSPGDRAGYGYTF. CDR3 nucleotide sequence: TGTGCCAGCAGCCCCGGGGACAGGGCGGGCTATGGCTACACCTTC.

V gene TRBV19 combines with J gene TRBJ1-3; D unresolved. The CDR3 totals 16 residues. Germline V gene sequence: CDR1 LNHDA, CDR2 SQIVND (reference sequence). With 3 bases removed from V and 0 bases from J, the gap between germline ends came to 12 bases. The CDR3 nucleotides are TGTGCCAGTAGTATTTGGCGGGGTTCCTCTGGAAACACCATATATTTT. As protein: CASSIWRGSSGNTIYF.

The CDR3, as DNA: TGTGCCAGCAGCTTATTTCGGGTTGACGGCTACACCTTC. As protein: CASSLFRVDGYTF. J is TRBJ1-2 and V is TRBV11-3; D unclear. V shed 2 bases and J shed 8 bases, with 12 bases lying between them. The CDR3 is 13 amino acids. Per germline, CDR1 SGHNT and CDR2 YENEEA. The full variable domain, in which reference TRBV11-3 and TRBJ1-2 provide the parts outside the CDR3, is EAGVVQSPRYKIIEKKQPVAFWCNPISGHNTLYWYLQNLGQGPELLIRYENEEAVDDSQLPKDRFSAERLKGVDSTLKIQPAELGDSAVYLCASSLFRVDGYTFGSGTRLTVV.

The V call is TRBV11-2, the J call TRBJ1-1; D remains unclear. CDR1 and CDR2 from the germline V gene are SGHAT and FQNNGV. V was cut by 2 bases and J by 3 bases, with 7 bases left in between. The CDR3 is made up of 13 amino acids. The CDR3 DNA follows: TGTGCCAGCAGCTTAAACAGAGACACTGAAGCTTTCTTT. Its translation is CASSLNRDTEAFF.

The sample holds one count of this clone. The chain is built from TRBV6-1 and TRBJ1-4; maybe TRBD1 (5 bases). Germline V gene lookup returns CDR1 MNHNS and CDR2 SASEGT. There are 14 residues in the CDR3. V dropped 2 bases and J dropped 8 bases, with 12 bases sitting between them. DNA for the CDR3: TGTGCCAGCAGTGAAACCCAGGGCAGGGAAAAACTGTTTTTT. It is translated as CASSETQGREKLFF.

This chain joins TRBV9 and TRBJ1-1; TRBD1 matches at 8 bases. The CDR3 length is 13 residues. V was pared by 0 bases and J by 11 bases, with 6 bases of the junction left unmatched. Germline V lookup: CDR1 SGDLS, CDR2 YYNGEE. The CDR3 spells CASSVATGGIAFF. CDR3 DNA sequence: TGTGCCAGCAGCGTAGCCACAGGGGGTATCGCTTTCTTT.

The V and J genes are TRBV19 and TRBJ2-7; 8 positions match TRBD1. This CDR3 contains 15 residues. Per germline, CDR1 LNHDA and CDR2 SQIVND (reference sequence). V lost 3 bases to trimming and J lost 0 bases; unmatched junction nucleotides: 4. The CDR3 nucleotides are TGTGCCAGTAGTATTAAGGGACAGGTCTCCTACGAGCAGTACTTC. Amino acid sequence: CASSIKGQVSYEQYF.

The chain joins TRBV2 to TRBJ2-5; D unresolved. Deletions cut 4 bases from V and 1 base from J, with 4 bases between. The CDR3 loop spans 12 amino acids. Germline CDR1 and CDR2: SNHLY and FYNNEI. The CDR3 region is CASSASQETQYF. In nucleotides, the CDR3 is TGTGCCAGCAGTGCTAGCCAAGAGACCCAGTACTTC.

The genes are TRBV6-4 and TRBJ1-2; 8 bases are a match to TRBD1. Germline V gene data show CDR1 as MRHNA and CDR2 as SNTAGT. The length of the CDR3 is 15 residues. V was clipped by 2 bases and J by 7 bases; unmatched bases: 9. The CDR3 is CASSDTKQGAVGYTF. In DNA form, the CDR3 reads TGTGCCAGCAGTGACACAAAGCAGGGGGCAGTTGGCTACACCTTC.

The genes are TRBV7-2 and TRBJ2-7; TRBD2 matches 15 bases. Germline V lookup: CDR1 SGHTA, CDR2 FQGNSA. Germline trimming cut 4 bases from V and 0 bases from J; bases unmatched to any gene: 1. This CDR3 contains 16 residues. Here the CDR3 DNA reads TGTGCCAGCAGCTGGACTAGCGGGAGGGACTCCTACGAGCAGTACTTC. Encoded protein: CASSWTSGRDSYEQYF.

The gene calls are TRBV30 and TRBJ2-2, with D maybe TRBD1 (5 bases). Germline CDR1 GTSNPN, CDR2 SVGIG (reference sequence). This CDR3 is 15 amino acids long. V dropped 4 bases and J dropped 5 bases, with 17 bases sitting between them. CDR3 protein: CAWTTGLRKTGELFF. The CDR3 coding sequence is TGTGCCTGGACCACAGGCCTTCGGAAGACCGGGGAGCTGTTTTTT.

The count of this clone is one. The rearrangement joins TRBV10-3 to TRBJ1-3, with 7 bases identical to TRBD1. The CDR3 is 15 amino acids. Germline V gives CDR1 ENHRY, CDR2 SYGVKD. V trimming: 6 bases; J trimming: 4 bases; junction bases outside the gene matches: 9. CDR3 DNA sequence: TGTGCCATCAGGATCGACAGGGTGTACGGAAACACCATATATTTT. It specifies CAIRIDRVYGNTIYF.

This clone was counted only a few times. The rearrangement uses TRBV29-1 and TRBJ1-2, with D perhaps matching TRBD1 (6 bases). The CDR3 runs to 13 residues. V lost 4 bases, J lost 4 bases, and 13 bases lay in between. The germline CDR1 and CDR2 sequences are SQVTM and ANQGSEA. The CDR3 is CSVVSGDIYGYTF. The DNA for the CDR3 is TGCAGCGTTGTGAGCGGGGACATCTATGGCTACACCTTC.

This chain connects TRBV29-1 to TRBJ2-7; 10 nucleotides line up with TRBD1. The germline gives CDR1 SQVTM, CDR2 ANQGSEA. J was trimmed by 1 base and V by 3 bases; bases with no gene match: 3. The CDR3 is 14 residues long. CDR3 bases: TGCAGCGTTGACGGACAGGGGGGTTCCTACGAGCAGTACTTC. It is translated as CSVDGQGGSYEQYF.

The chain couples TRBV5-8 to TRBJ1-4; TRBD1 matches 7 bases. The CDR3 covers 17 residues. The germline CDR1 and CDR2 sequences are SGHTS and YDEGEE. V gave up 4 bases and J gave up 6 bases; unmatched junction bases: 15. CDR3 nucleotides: TGTGCCAGCAGCCGAGAATCACAGGGGTTCTCTTATGAAAAACTGTTTTTT. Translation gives CASSRESQGFSYEKLFF.